This is a list of T cell receptor beta chains from one sample in a study of vaccination effects on CD4 cells after COVID-19. Assay: immunoSEQ multiplex PCR; the TCRdb copy retains only in-frame clones and omits some. Found here are about 59,000 clones, just under 80% of them singletons; the top ten hold roughly 2%. Their target antigens are unknown. The material sequenced was CD4+ T cells from PBMCs cultured with HCoV-OC43 spike peptides, taken after COVID-19 vaccination. These TCRs come from a human donor who received a COVID-19 vaccine. The CDR3 runs from the conserved cysteine through the conserved F or W. The order of the fields is clone size, J gene, D gene, V gene, CDR3 DNA, CDR3 protein. A D gene is named only where the DNA matches it firmly. Clone size is given for some rows only: seen once, a few or many times, or a class if the clone is expanded.

-,TRBJ1-4,TRBD1,TRBV5-1,TGCGCCAGCAGCGCTACAGGGGATAATGAAAAACTGTTTTTT,CASSATGDNEKLFF
-,TRBJ1-6,-,TRBV5-5,TGTGCCAGCAGCGCCCAGAGCTCCTATAATTCACCCCTCCACTTT,CASSAQSSYNSPLHF
-,TRBJ1-1,-,TRBV6-5,TGTGCCAGTCGTCCAGAGGGGACTGAAGCTTTCTTT,CASRPEGTEAFF
-,TRBJ1-5,-,TRBV6-5,TGTGCCAGCAGTAAGGATAATAGCAATCAGCCCCAGCATTTT,CASSKDNSNQPQHF
-,TRBJ1-2,-,TRBV30,TGTGCCTGGATCGGGGGAGACTATGGCTACACCTTC,CAWIGGDYGYTF
-,TRBJ2-6,-,TRBV5-1,TGCGCCAGCAGCTTCCGGAGCTCTGGGGCCAACGTCCTGACTTTC,CASSFRSSGANVLTF
-,TRBJ1-5,-,TRBV12-5,TGTGCTAGTGGTCTAAACAGGAATGATCAGCCCCAGCATTTT,CASGLNRNDQPQHF
once,TRBJ2-3,-,TRBV4-1,TGCGCCAGCAGCCAAGGGCCGATAGGCACAGATACGCAGTATTTT,CASSQGPIGTDTQYF
-,TRBJ1-5,-,TRBV10-3,TGTGCCATCAGTGAGTCGGGGGGGGGCCAGCCCCAGCATTTT,CAISESGGGQPQHF
-,TRBJ2-1,TRBD1,TRBV19,TGTGCCAGTAGTAGGGGACAGGGGATTAGGGATGAGCAGTTCTTC,CASSRGQGIRDEQFF
-,TRBJ2-4,-,TRBV29-1,TGCAGCGTTGTAGGACTACCGGGAGAGGGAAACATTCAGTACTTC,CSVVGLPGEGNIQYF
-,TRBJ1-2,TRBD1,TRBV4-2,TGTGCCAGCAGCTCACAGGGGGACTATGGCTACACCTTC,CASSSQGDYGYTF
-,TRBJ1-2,-,TRBV12-3/TRBV12-4,TGTGCCAGCAGTCCCGGGACCGTCTATGGCTACACCTTC,CASSPGTVYGYTF
few,TRBJ1-2,TRBD1,TRBV3-1/TRBV3-2,TGTGCCAGCAGCCAATCGGGACAGGGAGGCTATGGCTACACCTTC,CASSQSGQGGYGYTF
-,TRBJ1-2,-,TRBV7-2,TGTGCCAGCAGCTTACAGCGTAACTATGGCTACACCTTC,CASSLQRNYGYTF
-,TRBJ2-1,TRBD1,TRBV19,TGTGCCAGTAGTATGGGCCAGGGGGCCAGTGAGCAGTTCTTC,CASSMGQGASEQFF
-,TRBJ2-6,-,TRBV7-3,TGTGCCAGCAGCAGGCCTGGGGCCAACGTCCTGACTTTC,CASSRPGANVLTF
-,TRBJ2-5,TRBD2,TRBV28,TGTGCCAGCAGTTTGAGGGGGCTAGCGGGGTTTGGAGAGACCCAGTACTTC,CASSLRGLAGFGETQYF
few,TRBJ2-2,-,TRBV19,TGTGCCAGTAGACTGGACAGCAACACCGGGGAGCTGTTTTTT,CASRLDSNTGELFF
-,TRBJ1-1,-,TRBV6-5,TGTGCCAGCAGCCCAGTCTACACCGCCACCGAGAAAGCTTTCTTT,CASSPVYTATEKAFF
-,TRBJ2-5,TRBD2,TRBV6-5,TGTGCCAGCAGAAGCGGGGGGTCGGGAGAGACCCAGTACTTC,CASRSGGSGETQYF
once,TRBJ2-5,-,TRBV4-1,TGCGCCAGCAGCCAAGACCGGGGTGTCCAGTACTTC,CASSQDRGVQYF
-,TRBJ2-3,-,TRBV21-1,TGTGCCAGCAGCAAAGGGACAGAATACCTAAGCACAGATACGCAGTATTTT,CASSKGTEYLSTDTQYF
-,TRBJ2-2,-,TRBV6-2/TRBV6-3,TGTGCCAGCAGTTATCGGGGACAGAACACCGGGGAGCTGTTTTTT,CASSYRGQNTGELFF
-,TRBJ2-5,-,TRBV5-6,TGTGCCAGCAGCCCAGCGGTTTCAGTCGAGACCCAGTACTTC,CASSPAVSVETQYF
-,TRBJ2-5,-,TRBV10-3,TGTGCCATCAGTTTGAGTGGGGGCCAAGAGACCCAGTACTTC,CAISLSGGQETQYF
-,TRBJ1-2,-,TRBV28,TGTGCCAGCAGTTTCCTGCGTGTAGGCGGCTACACCTTC,CASSFLRVGGYTF
-,TRBJ2-5,-,TRBV5-1,TGCGCCAGCAGCTTTGGGAACCAAGAGACCCAGTACTTC,CASSFGNQETQYF
once,TRBJ2-3,TRBD2,TRBV3-1/TRBV3-2,TGTGCCAGCACCGTAGGGACTAGGGCTAGCACAGATACGCAGTATTTT,CASTVGTRASTDTQYF
-,TRBJ2-1,TRBD1,TRBV7-3,TGTGCCAGCAGCCCCCTCCCGGGACAGGGTTACAATGAGCAGTTCTTC,CASSPLPGQGYNEQFF
-,TRBJ2-3,TRBD2,TRBV7-3,TGTGCCAGCAGCCCGGGTGTACTAGCGGGGCCAGATACGCAGTATTTT,CASSPGVLAGPDTQYF
few,TRBJ1-2,-,TRBV5-1,TGCGCCAGCAGCTTGGAAGGCAGCCTCTATGGCTACACCTTC,CASSLEGSLYGYTF
-,TRBJ1-1,TRBD1,TRBV5-1,TGCGCCAGCAGACTCGGACAGGGGGCGGACACTGAAGCTTTCTTT,CASRLGQGADTEAFF
-,TRBJ2-1,-,TRBV7-3,TGTGCCAGCAGCTTAACTCCAAGCTCCTACAATGAGCAGTTCTTC,CASSLTPSSYNEQFF
-,TRBJ2-5,-,TRBV6-5,TGTGCCAGCACTTCCGGACTACCCCGAGAGACCCAGTACTTC,CASTSGLPRETQYF
-,TRBJ2-4,TRBD2,TRBV9,TGTGCCAGCAGCGCGACGACTAGCGGGGGGGACATTCAGTACTTC,CASSATTSGGDIQYF
-,TRBJ1-6,TRBD1,TRBV9,TGTGCCAGCAGTACTAGGGACAGGGTTAATTCACCCCTCCACTTT,CASSTRDRVNSPLHF
-,TRBJ2-4,-,TRBV5-5,TGTGCCAGCAGCTTGGACCCGATGAGAGCCAAAAACATTCAGTACTTC,CASSLDPMRAKNIQYF
-,TRBJ2-1,-,TRBV12-3/TRBV12-4,TGTGCCAGCAGTTTAGTTTCCAATGAGCAGTTCTTC,CASSLVSNEQFF
-,TRBJ2-3,-,TRBV4-3,TGCGCCAGCAGCCCCCGTTTCGTCGGGGAAAGCACAGATACGCAGTATTTT,CASSPRFVGESTDTQYF
few,TRBJ2-1,-,TRBV10-2,TGCGCCAGCAGGGGGACCCGACCTAATGAGCAGTTCTTC,CASRGTRPNEQFF
-,TRBJ2-3,-,TRBV5-5,TGTGCCAGCAGCTTGGTACAGTACAGCACAGATACGCAGTATTTT,CASSLVQYSTDTQYF
-,TRBJ2-2,-,TRBV19,TGTGCCAGTAGTATGGGCGGAACCGGGGAGCTGTTTTTT,CASSMGGTGELFF
-,TRBJ2-5,TRBD2,TRBV5-1,TGCGCCAGCAGCTTGGAGTTGGCGGGGGGAGAGACCCAGTACTTC,CASSLELAGGETQYF
-,TRBJ2-2,-,TRBV21-1,TGTGCCAGCTCCCCGGGCCGGCCCCCGAACACCGGGGAGCTGTTTTTT,CASSPGRPPNTGELFF
once,TRBJ2-1,TRBD1,TRBV4-1,TGCGCCAGCAGCCAAGCCCCTGGGACAGGGGACAATGAGCAGTTCTTC,CASSQAPGTGDNEQFF
-,TRBJ2-3,-,TRBV5-1,TGCGCCAGCAGCTTGTTGGGACTGAGCACAGATACGCATTATTTT,CASSLLGLSTDTHYF
-,TRBJ2-5,-,TRBV6-2/TRBV6-3,TGTGCCAGCAGCCTCAGGGTTATAGAGACCCAGTACTTC,CASSLRVIETQYF
-,TRBJ2-3,-,TRBV28,TGTGCCAGCAGGAAGGGTCTTGGCACAGATACGCAGTATTTT,CASRKGLGTDTQYF
-,TRBJ2-1,-,TRBV19,TGTGCCAGTAGTATATCCGGCTACAATGAGCAGTTCTTC,CASSISGYNEQFF
-,TRBJ1-6,-,TRBV11-2,TGTGCCAGCAGCCGCTCAGGGGCGACGGATTCACCCCTCCACTTT,CASSRSGATDSPLHF
-,TRBJ2-3,TRBD2,TRBV7-3,TGTGCCAGCAGCACCGGCGGGGGGGAAGATACGCAGTATTTT,CASSTGGGEDTQYF
-,TRBJ1-1,-,TRBV14,TGTGCCAGCAGCCAAGACCTAGGCGTAGGAGACACTGAAGCTTTCTTT,CASSQDLGVGDTEAFF
-,TRBJ2-1,-,TRBV3-1/TRBV3-2,TGTGCCAGCAGCCAAGATTTAGGGACCGTATACAATGAGCAGTTCTTC,CASSQDLGTVYNEQFF
-,TRBJ2-5,-,TRBV9,TGTGCCAGCAGCGTAGGGGGGGTTCAAGAGACCCAGTACTTC,CASSVGGVQETQYF
-,TRBJ1-1,TRBD1,TRBV11-1,TGTGCCAGCAACCACAGGGGGGGGGTGAACACTGAAGCTTTCTTT,CASNHRGGVNTEAFF
-,TRBJ1-1,-,TRBV7-3,TGTGCCAGCAGCTTAGGACACTCGAACACTGAAGCTTTCTTT,CASSLGHSNTEAFF